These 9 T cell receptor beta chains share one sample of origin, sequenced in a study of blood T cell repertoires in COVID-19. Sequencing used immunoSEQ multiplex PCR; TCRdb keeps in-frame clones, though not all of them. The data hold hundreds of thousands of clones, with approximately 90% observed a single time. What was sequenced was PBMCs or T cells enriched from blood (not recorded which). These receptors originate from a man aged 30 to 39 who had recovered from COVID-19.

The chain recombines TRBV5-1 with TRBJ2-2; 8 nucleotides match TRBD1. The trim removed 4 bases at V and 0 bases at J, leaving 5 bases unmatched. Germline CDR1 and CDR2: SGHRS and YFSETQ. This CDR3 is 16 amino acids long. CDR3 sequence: CASSDGQGTNTGELFF. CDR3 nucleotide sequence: TGCGCCAGCAGCGACGGACAGGGAACGAACACCGGGGAGCTGTTTTTT.

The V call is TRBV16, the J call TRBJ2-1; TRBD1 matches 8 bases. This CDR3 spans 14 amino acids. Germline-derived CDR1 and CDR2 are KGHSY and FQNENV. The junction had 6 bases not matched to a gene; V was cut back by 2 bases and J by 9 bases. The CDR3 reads CASSQRTGYGEQFF. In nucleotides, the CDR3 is TGTGCCAGCAGCCAAAGGACAGGGTACGGTGAGCAGTTCTTC.

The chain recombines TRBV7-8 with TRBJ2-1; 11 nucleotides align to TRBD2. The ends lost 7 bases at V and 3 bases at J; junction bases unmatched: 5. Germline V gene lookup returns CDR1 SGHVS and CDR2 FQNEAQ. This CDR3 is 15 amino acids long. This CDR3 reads CASTELAGDYNEQFF. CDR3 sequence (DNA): TGTGCCAGCACCGAACTAGCGGGAGACTACAATGAGCAGTTCTTC.

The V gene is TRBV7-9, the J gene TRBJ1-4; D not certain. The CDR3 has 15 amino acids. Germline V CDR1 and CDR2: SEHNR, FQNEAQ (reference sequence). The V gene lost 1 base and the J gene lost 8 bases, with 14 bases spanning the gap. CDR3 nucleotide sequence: TGTGCCAGCAGCTTAGGGACTCCGGCTACCGAAAAACTGTTTTTT. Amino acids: CASSLGTPATEKLFF.

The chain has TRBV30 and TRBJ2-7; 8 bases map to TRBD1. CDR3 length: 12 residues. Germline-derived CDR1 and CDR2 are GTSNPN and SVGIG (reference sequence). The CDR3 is CAVGTGPYEQYF. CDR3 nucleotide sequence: TGTGCTGTCGGGACAGGACCCTACGAGCAGTACTTC.

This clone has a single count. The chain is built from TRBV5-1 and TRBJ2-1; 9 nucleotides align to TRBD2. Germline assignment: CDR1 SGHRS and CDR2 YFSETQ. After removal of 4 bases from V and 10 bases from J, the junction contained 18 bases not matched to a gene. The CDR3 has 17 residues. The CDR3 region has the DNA TGCGCCAGCAGCCGGCAGCGGGGGGCGGGAGGGCCGTGGGAGCAGTTCTTC. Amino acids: CASSRQRGAGGPWEQFF.

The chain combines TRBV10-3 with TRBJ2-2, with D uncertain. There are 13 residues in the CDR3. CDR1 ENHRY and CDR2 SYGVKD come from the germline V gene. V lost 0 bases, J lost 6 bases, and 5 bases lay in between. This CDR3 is CAISESQAGELFF. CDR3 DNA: TGTGCCATCAGTGAGTCGCAGGCCGGGGAGCTGTTTTTT.

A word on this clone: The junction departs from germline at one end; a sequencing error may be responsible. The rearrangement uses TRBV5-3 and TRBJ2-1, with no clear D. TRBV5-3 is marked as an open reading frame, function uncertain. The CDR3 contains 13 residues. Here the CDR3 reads CVRSSIWAFEQFF. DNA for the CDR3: TGTGTCAGAAGCTCCATTTGGGCCTTCGAGCAGTTCTTC.

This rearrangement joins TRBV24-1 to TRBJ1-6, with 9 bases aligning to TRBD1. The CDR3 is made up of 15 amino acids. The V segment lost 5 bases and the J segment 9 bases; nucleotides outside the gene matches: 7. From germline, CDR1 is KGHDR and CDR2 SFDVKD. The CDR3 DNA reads TGTGCCACCAGTGGCCGACAGGGGGTAAGTTCACCCCTCCACTTT. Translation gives CATSGRQGVSSPLHF.